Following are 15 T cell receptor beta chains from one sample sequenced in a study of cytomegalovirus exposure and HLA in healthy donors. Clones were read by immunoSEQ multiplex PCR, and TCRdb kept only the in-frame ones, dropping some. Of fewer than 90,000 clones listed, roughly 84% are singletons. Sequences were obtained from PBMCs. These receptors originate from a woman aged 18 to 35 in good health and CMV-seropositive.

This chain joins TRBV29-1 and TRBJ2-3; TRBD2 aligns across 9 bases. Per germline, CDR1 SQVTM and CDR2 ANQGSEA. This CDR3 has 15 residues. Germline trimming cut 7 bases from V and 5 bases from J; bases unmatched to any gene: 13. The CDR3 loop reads CSARKAGGRVDTQYF. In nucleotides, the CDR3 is TGCAGCGCGAGGAAGGCGGGGGGGCGAGTAGATACGCAGTATTTT.

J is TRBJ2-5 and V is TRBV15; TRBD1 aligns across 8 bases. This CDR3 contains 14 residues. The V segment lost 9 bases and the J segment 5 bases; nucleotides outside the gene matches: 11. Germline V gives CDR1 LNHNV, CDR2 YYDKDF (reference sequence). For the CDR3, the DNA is TGTGCCACACGATTGACAGGGGAGGCGGAGACCCAGTACTTC. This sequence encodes CATRLTGEAETQYF.

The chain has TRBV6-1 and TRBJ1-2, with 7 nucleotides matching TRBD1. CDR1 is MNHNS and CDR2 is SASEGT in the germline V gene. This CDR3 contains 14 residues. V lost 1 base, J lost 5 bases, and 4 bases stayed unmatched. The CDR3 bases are TGTGCCAGCAGTGAAGTCAGGGGGTCGTATGGCTACACCTTC. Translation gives CASSEVRGSYGYTF.

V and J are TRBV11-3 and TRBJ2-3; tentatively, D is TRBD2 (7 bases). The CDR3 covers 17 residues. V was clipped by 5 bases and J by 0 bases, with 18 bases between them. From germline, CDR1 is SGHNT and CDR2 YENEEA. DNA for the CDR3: TGTGCCAGCAGCATGAACGGGGGGCCGCTCAGCACAGATACGCAGTATTTT. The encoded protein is CASSMNGGPLSTDTQYF. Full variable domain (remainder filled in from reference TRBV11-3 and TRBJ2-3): EAGVVQSPRYKIIEKKQPVAFWCNPISGHNTLYWYLQNLGQGPELLIRYENEEAVDDSQLPKDRFSAERLKGVDSTLKIQPAELGDSAVYLCASSMNGGPLSTDTQYFGPGTRLTVL.

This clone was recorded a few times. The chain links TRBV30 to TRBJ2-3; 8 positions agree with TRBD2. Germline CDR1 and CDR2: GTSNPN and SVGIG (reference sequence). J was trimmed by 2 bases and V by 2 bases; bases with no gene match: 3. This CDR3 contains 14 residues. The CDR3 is CAWSRGLATDTQYF. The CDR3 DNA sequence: TGTGCCTGGAGTCGAGGACTAGCCACAGATACGCAGTATTTT.

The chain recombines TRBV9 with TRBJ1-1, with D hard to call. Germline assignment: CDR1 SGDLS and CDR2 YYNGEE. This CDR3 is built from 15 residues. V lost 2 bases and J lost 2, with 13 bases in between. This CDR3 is CASSVAPVQNTEAFF. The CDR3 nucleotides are TGTGCCAGCAGCGTTGCACCAGTACAAAACACTGAAGCTTTCTTT.

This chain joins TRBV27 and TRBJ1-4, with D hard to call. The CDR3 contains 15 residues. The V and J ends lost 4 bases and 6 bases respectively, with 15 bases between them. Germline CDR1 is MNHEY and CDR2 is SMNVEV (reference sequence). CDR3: CASSSSILLDEKLFF. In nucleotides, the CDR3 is TGTGCCAGCAGTTCGTCAATACTTCTTGATGAAAAACTGTTTTTT.

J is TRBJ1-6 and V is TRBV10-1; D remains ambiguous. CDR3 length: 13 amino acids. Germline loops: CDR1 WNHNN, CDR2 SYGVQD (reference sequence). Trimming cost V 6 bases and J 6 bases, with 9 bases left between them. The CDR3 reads CASRTGVNSPLHF. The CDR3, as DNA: TGCGCCAGCAGGACGGGAGTTAATTCACCCCTCCACTTT.

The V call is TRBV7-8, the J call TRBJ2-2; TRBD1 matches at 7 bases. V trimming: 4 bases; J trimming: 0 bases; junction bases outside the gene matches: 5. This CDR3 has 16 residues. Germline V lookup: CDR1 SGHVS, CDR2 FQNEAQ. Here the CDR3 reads CASSYRTGANTGELFF. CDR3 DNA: TGTGCCAGCAGCTACCGGACAGGTGCGAACACCGGGGAGCTGTTTTTT. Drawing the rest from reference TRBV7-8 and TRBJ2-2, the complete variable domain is GAGVSQSPRYKVAKRGQDVALRCDPISGHVSLFWYQQALGQGPEFLTYFQNEAQLDKSGLPSDRFFAERPEGSVSTLKIQRTQQEDSAVYLCASSYRTGANTGELFFGEGSRLTVL.

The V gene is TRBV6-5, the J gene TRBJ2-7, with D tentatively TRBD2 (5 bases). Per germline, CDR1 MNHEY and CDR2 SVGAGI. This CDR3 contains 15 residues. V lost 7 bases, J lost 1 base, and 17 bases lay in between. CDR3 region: CASTGGRFGSYEQYF. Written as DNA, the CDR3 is TGTGCCAGCACCGGAGGACGGTTTGGATCCTACGAGCAGTACTTC.

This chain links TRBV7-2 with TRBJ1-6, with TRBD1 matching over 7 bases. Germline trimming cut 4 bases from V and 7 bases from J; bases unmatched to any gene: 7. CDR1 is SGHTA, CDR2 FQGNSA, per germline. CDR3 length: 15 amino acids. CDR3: CASSSQGGRNSPLHF. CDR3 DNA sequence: TGTGCCAGCAGCTCGCAAGGGGGCCGGAATTCACCCCTCCACTTT.

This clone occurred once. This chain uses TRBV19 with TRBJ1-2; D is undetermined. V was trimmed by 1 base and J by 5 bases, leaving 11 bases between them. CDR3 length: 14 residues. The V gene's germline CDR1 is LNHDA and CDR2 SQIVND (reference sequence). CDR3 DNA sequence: TGTGCCAGTAGTATAGCTGGGCAAGTTTATGGCTACACCTTC. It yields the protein CASSIAGQVYGYTF.

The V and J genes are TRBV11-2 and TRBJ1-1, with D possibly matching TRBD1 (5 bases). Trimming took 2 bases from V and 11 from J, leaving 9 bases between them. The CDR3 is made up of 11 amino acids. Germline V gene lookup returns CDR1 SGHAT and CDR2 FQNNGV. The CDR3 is CASSLTRGAFF. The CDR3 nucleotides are TGTGCCAGCAGCTTAACCCGGGGGGCTTTCTTT.

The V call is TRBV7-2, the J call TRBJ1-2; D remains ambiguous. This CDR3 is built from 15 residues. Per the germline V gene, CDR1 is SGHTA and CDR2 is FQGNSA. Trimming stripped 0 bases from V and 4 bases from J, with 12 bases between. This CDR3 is CASSLAPAGPYGYTF. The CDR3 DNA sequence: TGTGCCAGCAGCTTAGCCCCGGCAGGCCCCTATGGCTACACCTTC.

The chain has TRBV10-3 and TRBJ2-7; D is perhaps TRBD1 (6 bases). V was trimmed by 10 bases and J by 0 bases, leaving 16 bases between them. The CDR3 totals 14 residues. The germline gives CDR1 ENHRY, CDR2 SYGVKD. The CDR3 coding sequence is TGTGCCACTCAGGACAGTGGCAGCTCCTACGAGCAGTACTTC. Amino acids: CATQDSGSSYEQYF.